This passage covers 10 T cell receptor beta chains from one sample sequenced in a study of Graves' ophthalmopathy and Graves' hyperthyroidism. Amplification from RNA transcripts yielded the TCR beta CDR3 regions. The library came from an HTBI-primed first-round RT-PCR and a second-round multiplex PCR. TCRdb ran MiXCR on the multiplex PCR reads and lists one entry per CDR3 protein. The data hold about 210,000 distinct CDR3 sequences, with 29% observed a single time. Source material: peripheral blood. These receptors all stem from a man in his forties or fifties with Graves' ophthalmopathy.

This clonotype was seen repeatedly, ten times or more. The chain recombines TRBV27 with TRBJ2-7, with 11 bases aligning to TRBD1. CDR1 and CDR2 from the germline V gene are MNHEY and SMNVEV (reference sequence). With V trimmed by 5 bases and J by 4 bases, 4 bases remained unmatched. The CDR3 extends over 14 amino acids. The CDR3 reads CASSHRDRGYEQYF. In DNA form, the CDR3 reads TGTGCCAGCAGTCACCGGGACAGGGGGTACGAGCAGTACTTC.

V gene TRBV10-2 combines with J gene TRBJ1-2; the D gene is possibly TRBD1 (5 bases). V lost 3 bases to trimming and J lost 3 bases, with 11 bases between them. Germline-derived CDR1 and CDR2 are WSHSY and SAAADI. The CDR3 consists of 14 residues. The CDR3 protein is CASSESGTHYGYTF. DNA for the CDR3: TGCGCCAGCAGTGAAAGTGGGACTCACTATGGCTACACCTTC.

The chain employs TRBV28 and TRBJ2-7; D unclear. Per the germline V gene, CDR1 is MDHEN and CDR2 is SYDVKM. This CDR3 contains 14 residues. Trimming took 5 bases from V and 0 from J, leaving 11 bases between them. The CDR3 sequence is CASSPPSSSYEQYF. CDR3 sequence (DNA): TGTGCCAGCAGTCCACCTTCGAGCTCCTACGAGCAGTACTTC.

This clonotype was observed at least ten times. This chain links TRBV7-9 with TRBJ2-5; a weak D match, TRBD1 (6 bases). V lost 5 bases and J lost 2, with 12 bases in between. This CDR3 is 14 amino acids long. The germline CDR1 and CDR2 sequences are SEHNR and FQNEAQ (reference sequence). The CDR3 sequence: CASSARDKQETQYF. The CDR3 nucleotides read TGTGCCAGCAGCGCCCGGGACAAGCAAGAGACCCAGTACTTC.

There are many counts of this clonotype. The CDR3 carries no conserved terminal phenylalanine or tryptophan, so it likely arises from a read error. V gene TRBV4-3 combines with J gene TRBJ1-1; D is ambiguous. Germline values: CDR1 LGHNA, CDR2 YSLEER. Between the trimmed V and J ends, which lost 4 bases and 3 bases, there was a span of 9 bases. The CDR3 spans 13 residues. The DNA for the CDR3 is TGCGCCAGCAGCCCCTCCTGGGACACTGAAGCTTTCTCT. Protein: CASSPSWDTEAFS.

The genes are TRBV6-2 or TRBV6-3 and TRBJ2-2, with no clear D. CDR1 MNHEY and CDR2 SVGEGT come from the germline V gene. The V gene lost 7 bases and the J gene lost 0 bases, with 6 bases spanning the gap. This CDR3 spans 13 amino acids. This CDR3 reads CASTAANTGELFF. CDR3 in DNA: TGTGCCAGCACAGCCGCGAACACCGGGGAGCTGTTTTTT.

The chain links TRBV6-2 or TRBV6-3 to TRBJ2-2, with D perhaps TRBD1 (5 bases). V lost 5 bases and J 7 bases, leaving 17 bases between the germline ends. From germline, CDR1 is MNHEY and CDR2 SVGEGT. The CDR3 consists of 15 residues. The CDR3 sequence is CASSNRADTGGELFF. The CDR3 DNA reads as TGTGCCAGCAGTAACCGGGCCGACACAGGCGGGGAGCTGTTTTTT.

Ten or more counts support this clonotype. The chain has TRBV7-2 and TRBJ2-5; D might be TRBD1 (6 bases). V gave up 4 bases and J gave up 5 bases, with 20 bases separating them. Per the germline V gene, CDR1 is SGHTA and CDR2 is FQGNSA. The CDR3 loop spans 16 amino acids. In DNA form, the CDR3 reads TGTGCCAGCAGCTCCCCCTCGTCAGGGGCCGGGGAGACCCAGTACTTC. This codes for CASSSPSSGAGETQYF.

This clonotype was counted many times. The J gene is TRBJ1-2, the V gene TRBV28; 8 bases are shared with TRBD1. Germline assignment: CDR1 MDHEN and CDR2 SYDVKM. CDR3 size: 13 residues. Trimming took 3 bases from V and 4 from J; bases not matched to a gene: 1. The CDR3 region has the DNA TGTGCCAGCAGTTTGGGACAGGTCTATGGCTACACCTTC. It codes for CASSLGQVYGYTF.

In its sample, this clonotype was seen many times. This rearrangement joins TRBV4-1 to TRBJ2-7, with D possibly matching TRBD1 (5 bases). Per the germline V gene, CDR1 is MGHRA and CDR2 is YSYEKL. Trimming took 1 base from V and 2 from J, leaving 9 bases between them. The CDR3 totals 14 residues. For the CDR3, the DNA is TGCGCCAGCAGCCAAGGGCCCAGGGCCTACGAGCAGTACTTC. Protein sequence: CASSQGPRAYEQYF.